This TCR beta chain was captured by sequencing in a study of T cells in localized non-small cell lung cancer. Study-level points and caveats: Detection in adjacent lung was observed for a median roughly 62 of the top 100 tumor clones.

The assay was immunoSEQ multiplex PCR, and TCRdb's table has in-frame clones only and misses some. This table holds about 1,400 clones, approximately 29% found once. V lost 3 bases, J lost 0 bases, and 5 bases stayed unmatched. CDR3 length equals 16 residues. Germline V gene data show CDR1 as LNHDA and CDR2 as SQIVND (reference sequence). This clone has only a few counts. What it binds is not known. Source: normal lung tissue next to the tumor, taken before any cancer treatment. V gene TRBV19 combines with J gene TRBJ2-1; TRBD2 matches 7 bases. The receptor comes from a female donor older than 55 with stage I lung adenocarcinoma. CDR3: CASSIGRGLSYNEQFF. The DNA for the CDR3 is TGTGCCAGTAGTATTGGGAGGGGTCTCTCCTACAATGAGCAGTTCTTC.